One sample yielded the 29 T cell receptor beta chains listed below, sequenced in a study of T cell changes during pregnancy in multiple sclerosis. Some clones are missing from TCRdb's copy, which holds only in-frame ones; the method was immunoSEQ multiplex PCR. The sample has about 77,000 clones, 89% seen once; the top ten hold 1.5% to 2%. This material consisted of peripheral blood, taken before pregnancy. The receptors derive from a female donor with multiple sclerosis, enrolled in a pregnancy study.

This chain links TRBV9 with TRBJ2-7; 8 bases map to TRBD2. V was clipped by 3 bases and J by 2 bases; unmatched bases: 4. There are 14 residues in the CDR3. CDR1 and CDR2 from the germline V gene are SGDLS and YYNGEE. The CDR3 DNA follows: TGTGCCAGCAGCGGTAGCGGGGTTCCCTACGAGCAGTACTTC. Encoded protein: CASSGSGVPYEQYF.

The J gene is TRBJ1-2, the V gene TRBV5-6, with unresolved D. Germline V gives CDR1 SGHDT, CDR2 YYEEEE. Trimming took 1 base from V and 3 from J, leaving 4 bases between them. The CDR3 runs to 12 residues. CDR3 region: CASSLRDYGYTF. In DNA form, the CDR3 reads TGTGCCAGCAGCTTGCGGGACTATGGCTACACCTTC.

The chain uses TRBV2 and TRBJ2-2; D is possibly TRBD1 (5 bases). CDR1 is SNHLY, CDR2 FYNNEI, per germline. The CDR3 is 14 residues long. Trimming took off 2 bases at V and 4 bases at J, with 8 bases between the two ends. CDR3 bases: TGTGCCAGCAGTGAACAGGGTAGCACCGGGGAGCTGTTTTTT. Protein product: CASSEQGSTGELFF. The entire variable domain, with the rest obtained from reference TRBV2 and TRBJ2-2, is as follows: EPEVTQTPSHQVTQMGQEVILRCVPISNHLYFYWYRQILGQKVEFLVSFYNNEISEKSEIFDDQFSVERPDGSNFTLKIRSTKLEDSAMYFCASSEQGSTGELFFGEGSRLTVL.

This clone was seen only once. The chain recombines TRBV2 with TRBJ2-7, with TRBD2 as a possible D gene (6 bases). The germline V gene has CDR1 SNHLY and CDR2 FYNNEI. The CDR3 spans 15 residues. Trimming cost V 1 base and J 5 bases, with 15 bases left between them. CDR3 DNA: TGTGCCAGCAGTGAAGAGTGGTCGGGGGAAAACGAGCAGTACTTC. Translation gives CASSEEWSGENEQYF.

The chain combines TRBV6-4 with TRBJ2-2, with 7 bases fitting TRBD2. The V segment lost 2 bases and the J segment 3 bases; nucleotides outside the gene matches: 0. In germline, CDR1 is MRHNA, CDR2 SNTAGT. CDR3 size: 14 residues. CDR3 sequence (DNA): TGTGCCAGCAGTGACAGCGGGGACACCGGGGAGCTGTTTTTT. Translated, it gives CASSDSGDTGELFF.

The chain recombines TRBV6-1 with TRBJ1-2, with D possibly matching TRBD1 (6 bases). The CDR3 runs 12 residues. Germline lookup yields CDR1 MNHNS and CDR2 SASEGT. V shed 11 bases and J shed 1 base, with 11 bases lying between them. As DNA, the CDR3 is TGTGCCGTTAAGGGGGATAACTATGGCTACACCTTC. Translation: CAVKGDNYGYTF.

Only a few counts were recorded for this clone. The chain couples TRBV2 to TRBJ1-6; D is unresolved. CDR3 length: 15 residues. Trimming pared 4 bases from V and 7 bases from J, leaving 14 bases between. Germline-derived CDR1 and CDR2 are SNHLY and FYNNEI. The chain's CDR3 is CASSAGKVANSPLHF. The CDR3 coding sequence is TGTGCCAGCAGTGCGGGTAAGGTGGCGAATTCACCCCTCCACTTT.

The chain is built from TRBV10-3 and TRBJ1-5; possibly TRBD1 for D (5 bases). V was cut by 4 bases and J by 5 bases, with 15 bases left in between. This CDR3 contains 15 residues. Looked up from germline, CDR1 is ENHRY and CDR2 is SYGVKD. CDR3 coding DNA: TGTGCCATCAGTGGCGGGACCGGGGGGGATCAGCCCCAGCATTTT. This codes for CAISGGTGGDQPQHF.

This chain links TRBV7-2 with TRBJ2-5; maybe TRBD1 (7 bases). The CDR3 length is 15 residues. The V and J ends lost 3 bases and 4 bases respectively, with 15 bases between them. Germline loops: CDR1 SGHTA, CDR2 FQGNSA. CDR3 DNA: TGTGCCAGCAGCTTCCAGGGGGGCCCGGGAGAGACCCAGTACTTC. As protein: CASSFQGGPGETQYF.

This chain uses TRBV6-4 with TRBJ2-3; 14 bases map to TRBD2. This CDR3 region has 16 residues. The V segment lost 4 bases and the J segment 6 bases; nucleotides outside the gene matches: 6. Looked up from germline, CDR1 is MRHNA and CDR2 is SNTAGT. CDR3: CASSASGLAGADTQYF. CDR3 nucleotide sequence: TGTGCCAGCAGTGCCTCGGGACTAGCGGGGGCGGATACGCAGTATTTT.

The gene calls are TRBV7-8 and TRBJ2-3, with TRBD2 identical over 8 bases. This CDR3 comprises 15 residues. The germline gives CDR1 SGHVS, CDR2 FQNEAQ. V lost 2 bases to trimming and J lost 1 base; unmatched junction nucleotides: 2. The CDR3 nucleotides are TGTGCCAGCAGCTTACTAGCGGGTCGCACAGATACGCAGTATTTT. Protein product: CASSLLAGRTDTQYF.

Only one count was recorded for this clone. A far larger clone is only one base removed, so a read error is likely. The chain employs TRBV10-3 and TRBJ2-1; 9 bases match TRBD1. CDR3 length: 16 residues. The germline V gene has CDR1 ENHRY and CDR2 SYGVKD. V lost 10 bases to trimming and J lost 5 bases; unmatched junction nucleotides: 15. The CDR3 nucleotides are TGTGCCAGCAGGGGCCCCGGGACAGGGTGGAACAATGAGCAGTTCTTC. Its translation is CASRGPGTGWNNEQFF.

The V call is TRBV7-2, the J call TRBJ2-7; 7 bases fit TRBD2. CDR3 length: 15 residues. The ends lost 5 bases at V and 8 bases at J; junction bases unmatched: 15. Germline V CDR1 and CDR2: SGHTA, FQGNSA. CDR3 bases: TGTGCCAGCAGCCAAGCCGGGACTACCCAGTACCAGCAGTACTTC. It translates to CASSQAGTTQYQQYF.

The J gene is TRBJ2-3, the V gene TRBV7-2, with TRBD2 identical over 11 bases. This CDR3 is 18 amino acids long. Unmatched junction bases numbered 5, after V lost 0 bases and J lost 0 bases. The germline gives CDR1 SGHTA, CDR2 FQGNSA. CDR3 loop: CASSLAFLAGGSTDTQYF. In DNA, the CDR3 is TGTGCCAGCAGCTTAGCGTTCCTAGCGGGGGGTAGCACAGATACGCAGTATTTT. Combining the CDR3 with reference TRBV7-2 and TRBJ2-3 gives the whole variable domain GAGVSQSPSNKVTEKGKDVELRCDPISGHTALYWYRQSLGQGLEFLIYFQGNSAPDKSGLPSDRFSAERTGGSVSTLTIQRTQQEDSAVYLCASSLAFLAGGSTDTQYFGPGTRLTVL.

The V gene is TRBV5-4, the J gene TRBJ2-1; 10 nucleotides align to TRBD1. Germline CDR1 SGHNT, CDR2 YYREEE (reference sequence). V shed 2 bases, J shed 8 bases, and the junction held 4 bases outside the gene matches. The CDR3 is 14 amino acids. CDR3 protein: CASSFWDRGHEQFF. The CDR3 bases are TGTGCCAGCAGCTTTTGGGACAGGGGCCATGAGCAGTTCTTC.

This rearrangement joins TRBV28 to TRBJ2-6; 9 nucleotides line up with TRBD1. Germline CDR1 reads MDHEN; CDR2 reads SYDVKM. This CDR3 is built from 19 residues. Germline trimming cut 5 bases from V and 4 bases from J; bases unmatched to any gene: 15. The CDR3 sequence is CASSPIGPGTGTGANVLTF. DNA of the CDR3: TGTGCCAGCAGTCCAATCGGTCCCGGGACAGGGACCGGGGCCAACGTCCTGACTTTC.

The chain joins TRBV7-2 to TRBJ2-7; 12 positions match TRBD2. From germline, CDR1 is SGHTA and CDR2 FQGNSA. J was trimmed by 3 bases and V by 6 bases; bases with no gene match: 0. There are 13 residues in the CDR3. This CDR3 is CASRLAGGYEQYF. CDR3 nucleotides: TGTGCCAGCAGACTAGCGGGGGGCTACGAGCAGTACTTC.

V gene TRBV27 combines with J gene TRBJ2-7, with D possibly matching TRBD2 (6 bases). This CDR3 comprises 15 residues. The V gene's germline CDR1 is MNHEY and CDR2 SMNVEV (reference sequence). V was shortened by 3 bases and J by 0 bases, with 12 bases between the two germline ends. The CDR3 nucleotides read TGTGCCAGCAGTTTTTTGGGGGGAAGCTCCTACGAGCAGTACTTC. This sequence encodes CASSFLGGSSYEQYF.

The V and J genes are TRBV18 and TRBJ2-7; 7 bases are shared with TRBD1. CDR3 length: 15 amino acids. Germline V gene data show CDR1 as KGHSH and CDR2 as LQKENI. The J segment lost 7 bases and the V segment lost 3 bases, leaving 12 bases of the junction unmatched. DNA of the CDR3: TGTGCCAGCTCACCTCTGCGACAGGGACGGCTAGAGCAGTACTTC. Residues: CASSPLRQGRLEQYF.

This clone appeared a single time. V and J are TRBV19 and TRBJ2-7; maybe TRBD2 (5 bases). CDR1 and CDR2 (germline): LNHDA, SQIVND (reference sequence). V was pared by 5 bases and J by 0 bases, with 11 bases between. This CDR3 has 14 residues. In DNA form, the CDR3 reads TGTGCCAGTAGTCCCCGGGGTCTCTCCTACGAGCAGTACTTC. Its protein product is CASSPRGLSYEQYF.

The chain uses TRBV10-3 and TRBJ1-2, with 8 nucleotides matching TRBD1. V was clipped by 6 bases and J by 4 bases; unmatched bases: 7. The germline V gene encodes CDR1 ENHRY and CDR2 SYGVKD. The CDR3 runs to 14 residues. The CDR3 is CAISSRDRTYGYTF. The CDR3 nucleotides read TGTGCCATCAGCAGCCGGGACAGGACCTATGGCTACACCTTC.

The V call is TRBV6-1, the J call TRBJ2-3; TRBD1 matches at 8 bases. Germline lookup yields CDR1 MNHNS and CDR2 SASEGT. The CDR3 consists of 15 residues. The V and J ends lost 3 bases and 4 bases, in that order; junction bases with no gene match: 6. CDR3 loop: CASSDQQGESDTQYF. The DNA for the CDR3 is TGTGCCAGCAGTGACCAACAGGGGGAGTCAGATACGCAGTATTTT.

The V and J genes are TRBV11-2 and TRBJ2-3, with 16 bases identical to TRBD2. The CDR3 loop spans 18 amino acids. Germline V CDR1 and CDR2: SGHAT, FQNNGV. Unmatched junction bases numbered 4, after V lost 3 bases and J lost 1 base. The CDR3 sequence is CASSLGLAGGPGTDTQYF. The CDR3 DNA reads TGTGCCAGCAGCTTGGGACTAGCGGGGGGGCCTGGCACAGATACGCAGTATTTT.

The V gene is TRBV18, the J gene TRBJ1-2; 8 nucleotides agree with TRBD1. V was pared by 1 base and J by 5 bases, with 6 bases of the junction left unmatched. The CDR3 has 15 amino acids. Germline CDR1 reads KGHSH; CDR2 reads LQKENI. CDR3: CASSPLRTGNYGYTF. The CDR3 DNA reads TGTGCCAGCTCACCACTAAGGACAGGGAATTATGGCTACACCTTC.

This clone appeared once. The V and J genes are TRBV5-4 and TRBJ1-1; 10 nucleotides align to TRBD1. The CDR3 is 17 residues long. Germline CDR1 reads SGHNT; CDR2 reads YYREEE (reference sequence). V shed 7 bases, J shed 5 bases, and the junction held 17 bases outside the gene matches. The CDR3 spells CASQEGQTGGWKTEAFF. For the CDR3, the DNA is TGTGCCAGCCAGGAGGGGCAGACAGGGGGCTGGAAGACTGAAGCTTTCTTT.

CDR3: CASLQGHSGNTIYF. Here the CDR3 DNA reads TGTGCCAGCCTTCAGGGTCACTCTGGAAACACCATATATTTT. This sequence joins TRBV6-6 and TRBJ1-3; maybe TRBD1 (5 bases). V was trimmed by 8 bases and J by 0 bases, leaving 11 bases between them. Germline V CDR1 and CDR2: MNHNY, SVGAGI (reference sequence). CDR3 length: 14 residues.

This chain connects TRBV30 to TRBJ1-2, with a tentative D call TRBD1 (6 bases). Germline CDR1 reads GTSNPN; CDR2 reads SVGIG (reference sequence). This CDR3 comprises 15 residues. V lost 3 bases to trimming and J lost 8 bases, with 22 bases between them. This CDR3 is CAWRWSRVLQGGYTF. In DNA, the CDR3 is TGTGCCTGGAGGTGGTCGAGGGTTCTACAGGGAGGCTACACCTTC.

The chain is built from TRBV6-1 and TRBJ1-4, with D unresolved. Germline loops: CDR1 MNHNS, CDR2 SASEGT. V lost 5 bases to trimming and J lost 8 bases, with 6 bases between them. The CDR3 is 11 amino acids. The CDR3 nucleotides are TGTGCCAGCAGTTACAGAGAAAAACTGTTTTTT. Residues: CASSYREKLFF.

V is TRBV18 and J is TRBJ1-1; 8 nucleotides align to TRBD1. CDR1 is KGHSH and CDR2 is LQKENI in the germline V gene. The CDR3 consists of 14 residues. V shed 2 bases, J shed 5 bases, and the junction held 4 bases outside the gene matches. The CDR3 DNA reads as TGTGCCAGCTCACCAAGGGACAGGAGGACTGAAGCTTTCTTT. This translates into CASSPRDRRTEAFF. The variable domain in full, with the rest retrieved from reference TRBV18 and TRBJ1-1, is NAGVMQNPRHLVRRRGQEARLRCSPMKGHSHVYWYRQLPEEGLKFMVYLQKENIIDESGMPKERFSAEFPKEGPSILRIQQVVRGDSAAYFCASSPRDRRTEAFFGQGTRLTVV.